These 23 T cell receptor beta chains came from one sample sequenced in a study of blood T cells in healthy people across ages. Together with a sample-barcoded 5' primer, a J-beta primer mix was included in a second PCR lasting roughly 6 to 12 cycles. TCRdb re-derived calls from the 5' RACE reads in MiXCR, one entry per CDR3 protein. The sample consists of 350,000 to 450,000 distinct CDR3 sequences, 45% to 60% of them appearing once. The sample was blood. The receptors come from a man in his sixties in good health.

This clonotype has a handful of counts. The gene calls are TRBV20-1 and TRBJ2-5, with a weak D call TRBD1 (5 bases). V was trimmed by 7 bases and J by 0 bases, leaving 9 bases between them. This CDR3 is built from 12 residues. The germline gives CDR1 DFQATT, CDR2 SNEGSKA (reference sequence). CDR3 in amino acids: CSGWGDQETQYF. The CDR3 coding sequence is TGCAGTGGCTGGGGCGACCAAGAGACCCAGTACTTC.

This rearrangement joins TRBV6-1 to TRBJ2-3; a weak D match, TRBD1 (7 bases). Germline V gene data show CDR1 as MNHNS and CDR2 as SASEGT. The length of the CDR3 is 15 residues. V lost 3 bases and J 1 base, leaving 11 bases between the germline ends. CDR3 amino acids: CASSDAGTGTDTQYF. The CDR3 bases are TGTGCCAGCAGTGATGCGGGGACAGGCACAGATACGCAGTATTTT.

A few counts support this clonotype. Possible read error: a much larger clone is one base away. CDR3 protein: CASSVFSRAETQYF. The CDR3 coding sequence is TGTGCCAGCAGCGTATTTTCGAGAGCCGAGACCCAGTACTTC. The chain carries TRBV7-3 and TRBJ2-5; the D is unclear. In germline, CDR1 is SGHTA, CDR2 FQGTGA. The CDR3 runs 14 residues. The ends were cut back, 5 bases at V and 5 bases at J, with 15 bases in the middle.

Of note for this clonotype: A junction end diverges from the germline sequence, so it may reflect a read error. The chain links TRBV29-1 to TRBJ2-7; 11 bases agree with TRBD2. Germline V gene data show CDR1 as SQVTM and CDR2 as ANQGSEA. This CDR3 region has 15 residues. The CDR3 nucleotides are TGCAGCGTTGCCCACGCTAGCGGGAGGATCTACGGGCAGTACTTC. As protein: CSVAHASGRIYGQYF.

CDR3 in amino acids: CASSFQGLNEQYF. The CDR3 DNA is TGTGCCAGCAGCTTTCAGGGGCTGAACGAGCAGTACTTC. This rearrangement joins TRBV7-9 to TRBJ2-7; TRBD1 is a possible D gene (6 bases). V was trimmed by 3 bases and J by 5 bases, leaving 11 bases between them. Germline loops: CDR1 SEHNR, CDR2 FQNEAQ (reference sequence). This CDR3 is 13 amino acids long.

The V gene is TRBV2, the J gene TRBJ2-5, with D unresolved. CDR1 is SNHLY and CDR2 is FYNNEI in the germline V gene. The CDR3 has 12 residues. V lost 4 bases, J lost 5 bases, and 8 bases lay in between. Written as DNA, the CDR3 is TGTGCCAGCAGTGGATACGAGGAGACCCAGTACTTC. Translation: CASSGYEETQYF.

This chain connects TRBV4-3 to TRBJ2-1; the D is unclear. Germline V CDR1 and CDR2: LGHNA, YSLEER. The CDR3 has 13 residues. Between the trimmed V and J ends, which lost 3 bases and 7 bases, there was a span of 10 bases. The CDR3 DNA follows: TGCGCCAGCAGCCAGCGTGGCTGGAATGAGCAGTTCTTC. Its translation: CASSQRGWNEQFF.

The chain couples TRBV20-1 to TRBJ2-1; 7 bases match TRBD2. The CDR3 runs to 16 residues. Germline-derived CDR1 and CDR2 are DFQATT and SNEGSKA (reference sequence). V lost 0 bases to trimming and J lost 4 bases; unmatched junction nucleotides: 9. The CDR3 is CSARDPAGSDYNEQFF. CDR3 nucleotides: TGCAGTGCTAGAGACCCAGCGGGGTCTGATTACAATGAGCAGTTCTTC.

The table lists this clonotype with many counts. This may arise from a read error, as a much more abundant clone is one base away. The chain couples TRBV20-1 to TRBJ2-5; 12 nucleotides match TRBD2. The junction had 13 bases not matched to a gene; V was cut back by 3 bases and J by 11 bases. CDR1 is DFQATT and CDR2 is SNEGSKA in the germline V gene (reference sequence). This CDR3 spans 15 amino acids. In DNA, the CDR3 is TGCAGTGCTAGCGTCAGGACTAGCGGGACGGATGAGCAGTACTTC. This codes for CSASVRTSGTDEQYF.

A word on this clonotype: A much larger clonotype is one base distant, so this may be a read error. The chain has TRBV27 and TRBJ2-4, with D maybe TRBD2 (6 bases). Germline lookup yields CDR1 MNHEY and CDR2 SMNVEV (reference sequence). The CDR3 loop spans 14 amino acids. DNA for the CDR3: TGTGCCAGCCAACCGGGGGTAGCCAAAAACACTCAGTACTTC. Translated: CASQPGVAKNTQYF.

The genes are TRBV12-3 or TRBV12-4 and TRBJ1-2, with 8 bases aligning to TRBD1. Trimming removed 8 bases from V and 4 bases from J; junction bases left unmatched: 6. The CDR3 consists of 13 residues. The CDR3 region has the DNA TGTGCCAGCGGGGCAGGGGGCTCCTATGGCTACACCTTC. It translates to CASGAGGSYGYTF.

This clonotype turned up a few times. The chain couples TRBV24-1 to TRBJ2-1, with D possibly being TRBD1 (5 bases). Germline V gene data show CDR1 as KGHDR and CDR2 as SFDVKD. Trimming left V 3 bases short and J 8 bases short, with 13 bases between. This CDR3 has 14 residues. The CDR3 spells CATSDDQGGDEQFF. CDR3 coding DNA: TGTGCCACCAGTGATGATCAGGGTGGCGATGAGCAGTTCTTC.

In its sample, this clonotype was seen once. The chain couples TRBV18 to TRBJ2-7; D gene unclear. CDR3 size: 11 residues. Germline lookup yields CDR1 KGHSH and CDR2 LQKENI. V was clipped by 6 bases and J by 6 bases, with 9 bases between them. CDR3 region: CASSPEREQYF. CDR3 bases: TGTGCCAGCTCTCCCGAACGCGAGCAGTACTTC.

The CDR3 spells CASSWSRVAFF. CDR3 nucleotides: TGTGCCAGCAGTTGGAGTCGTGTCGCTTTCTTT. The chain is built from TRBV12-3 or TRBV12-4 and TRBJ1-1; D not certain. V was pared by 4 bases and J by 11 bases, with 11 bases between. The CDR3 covers 11 residues.

V is TRBV6-5 and J is TRBJ1-6; 10 nucleotides match TRBD1. Germline CDR1 MNHEY, CDR2 SVGAGI. This CDR3 has 15 amino acids. With 4 bases clipped from V and 10 bases from J, the junction kept 7 bases outside the gene matches. Written as DNA, the CDR3 is TGTGCCAGCAGTTTCAGGACAGGGGGAGGATCACCCCTCCACTTT. It is translated as CASSFRTGGGSPLHF.

This clonotype was detected a few times. This chain uses TRBV2 with TRBJ1-2; D remains ambiguous. Trimming pared 5 bases from V and 8 bases from J, leaving 12 bases between. CDR3 size: 12 residues. Looked up from germline, CDR1 is SNHLY and CDR2 is FYNNEI. CDR3 in amino acids: CASSPSEGGYTF. The CDR3 nucleotides read TGTGCCAGCAGTCCCTCCGAGGGAGGCTACACCTTC.

Worth noting for this clonotype: The germline gene is not matched at one end of the junction; a read error may be the cause. V usage is TRBV28 and J usage is TRBJ2-3; the D call may be TRBD1 or TRBD2 (5 bases each). The CDR3 contains 15 residues. Germline CDR1 MDHEN, CDR2 SYDVKM. CDR3 DNA: TGTGCCAGCAGTGGGGCAGCCTCTAGCACAGGTACGCAGTATTTT. Encoded protein: CASSGAASSTGTQYF.

V and J are TRBV29-1 and TRBJ1-1; no definite D call. This CDR3 has 12 residues. Germline V gene data show CDR1 as SQVTM and CDR2 as ANQGSEA. The V end lost 5 bases, the J end lost 1 base, and 8 bases lay between the germline ends. The CDR3 here is CSVRWGNTEAFF. For the CDR3, the DNA is TGCAGCGTTCGGTGGGGGAACACTGAAGCTTTCTTT.

The CDR3 DNA reads as TGTGCCAGCAGCTTAGAGGGGGCGGGAGGGCGCGATGAGCAGTACTTC. Translated: CASSLEGAGGRDEQYF. This chain joins TRBV7-9 and TRBJ2-5; 9 nucleotides match TRBD2. V shed 1 base, J shed 11 bases, and the junction held 14 bases outside the gene matches. Germline assignment: CDR1 SEHNR and CDR2 FQNEAQ (reference sequence). The CDR3 runs to 16 residues.

The genes are TRBV6-5 and TRBJ2-5, with a weak D call TRBD1 (6 bases). The CDR3 runs to 13 residues. Germline CDR1 and CDR2: MNHEY and SVGAGI. Trimming took 5 bases from V and 7 from J, leaving 14 bases between them. CDR3 DNA: TGTGCCAGCAGTAAGGACAGAAAGGGGACCCAGTACTTC. Protein product: CASSKDRKGTQYF.

V and J are TRBV29-1 and TRBJ2-4; D is perhaps TRBD1 or TRBD2 (6 bases each). The CDR3 spans 13 residues. From germline, CDR1 is SQVTM and CDR2 ANQGSEA. Trimming cost V 2 bases and J 6 bases, with 11 bases left between them. The CDR3 sequence is CSVEPEGVNIQYF. CDR3 coding DNA: TGCAGCGTTGAACCGGAGGGGGTAAACATTCAGTACTTC.

This clonotype showed up many times. At one of its ends the junction is not consistent with the germline gene, which may arise from a read error. This sequence joins TRBV12-3 or TRBV12-4 and TRBJ2-5; D ambiguous. The length of the CDR3 is 11 residues. The CDR3 spells CASSLVETQYF. In DNA, the CDR3 is TGTGCCAGCAGCTTAGTAGAGACCCAGTACTTC.

The V and J genes are TRBV7-8 and TRBJ2-3; 7 bases line up with TRBD2. The CDR3 has 17 residues. V shed 1 base and J 5 bases; nucleotides not matched to a gene: 12. Per germline, CDR1 SGHVS and CDR2 FQNEAQ. The CDR3 DNA follows: TGTGCCAGCAGCTTAGTACGGGTAGCGGGTCCGAGAGATACGCAGTATTTT. As protein: CASSLVRVAGPRDTQYF.